Sequencing of this TCR beta chain was carried out in a study of T-cell memory formation after mild COVID-19. Study outcomes and limitations: CD4+ clones that contracted lay mainly in CM and EM; CD8+ ones lay in EMRA. Clones shrinking from day 15 to 85 showed even CD4/CD8 mixes; later expanders tilted CD4+.

The CDR3 spans 14 residues. The V gene's germline CDR1 is SSHAT and CDR2 FNYEAQ (reference sequence). Of note for this clonotype: The antigen is undetermined. The junction does not match germline at one end; this may be a read error.

TCR alpha and TCR beta cDNA libraries with sample barcodes and UMIs came from 5'RACE using constant-segment primers. Via MiXCR, TCRdb re-called the 5' RACE reads, giving one row per CDR3 protein. The sample consists of about 260,000 distinct CDR3 sequences, roughly 17% of them appearing once. The sequence was collected from a young man who had mild COVID-19 (a few samples of this study predate the infection). Cell type and time point are not known. This sequence joins TRBV7-7 and TRBJ2-2, with D perhaps TRBD2 (5 bases). Sequencing was performed on PBMCs or a T cell subset sorted from them (not recorded which). This CDR3 is CASSLASGTGELFF. The CDR3 DNA follows: TGTGCTAGCAGCTTAGCGTCCGGGACCGGGGAGCTGTTTTTT.